Listed here are 25 T cell receptor beta chains from one sample, sequenced in a study of blood T cells in healthy people across ages. With a J-beta primer mix and a sample-barcoded 5' primer, a second PCR ran roughly 7 to 11 cycles. TCRdb called the 5' RACE reads again in MiXCR, with one record for every CDR3 protein. The sample consists of roughly 1,500,000 distinct CDR3 sequences, about 40% of them appearing once. Sequencing was carried out using blood. Every receptor here comes from a woman under 30 in good health.

This clonotype is a singleton in its sample. This chain connects TRBV12-3 or TRBV12-4 to TRBJ1-2; D possibly corresponds to TRBD1 (5 bases). Deletions cut 5 bases from V and 5 bases from J, with 15 bases between. The CDR3 loop spans 14 amino acids. CDR3 coding DNA: TGTGCCAGCAGTCAGGGACTCTCATTTTATGGCTACACCTTC. This translates into CASSQGLSFYGYTF.

V is TRBV6-1 and J is TRBJ1-1; tentative D call: TRBD1 (5 bases). V was shortened by 2 bases and J by 8 bases, with 15 bases between the two germline ends. Looked up from germline, CDR1 is MNHNS and CDR2 is SASEGT. The CDR3 consists of 14 residues. CDR3 region: CASSENGQGAEAFF. Written as DNA, the CDR3 is TGTGCCAGCAGTGAAAATGGGCAGGGAGCAGAAGCTTTCTTT.

Turning to this clonotype: Germline and junction disagree at one end, which may indicate a read error. The chain links TRBV20-1 to TRBJ2-1; 9 bases align to TRBD2. Germline V gives CDR1 DFQATT, CDR2 SNEGSKA (reference sequence). There are 15 residues in the CDR3. The CDR3 DNA reads as TGCAGTGCCCGACAGGTGACTAGCGGCTACAATGAGCAGTTATTC. It translates to CSARQVTSGYNEQLF.

This clonotype was observed a handful of times. This chain connects TRBV4-1 to TRBJ2-5, with a tentative D call TRBD2 (6 bases). V was cut by 0 bases and J by 2 bases, with 13 bases left in between. The CDR3 is 16 residues long. Germline V CDR1 and CDR2: MGHRA, YSYEKL. The CDR3 DNA reads TGCGCCAGCAGCCAAGATCGGATCCTAGCGCAAGAGACCCAGTACTTC. Amino acid sequence: CASSQDRILAQETQYF.

The chain employs TRBV20-1 and TRBJ2-5, with D hard to call. This CDR3 region has 14 residues. CDR1 is DFQATT, CDR2 SNEGSKA, per germline (reference sequence). Between the trimmed V and J ends, which lost 1 base and 3 bases, there was a span of 12 bases. The CDR3 region is CSARGQAPEETQYF. In nucleotides, the CDR3 is TGCAGTGCTAGAGGCCAGGCGCCTGAAGAGACCCAGTACTTC.

In its sample, this clonotype was seen a few times. The gene calls are TRBV4-1 and TRBJ1-4; D is uncertain. CDR1 is MGHRA and CDR2 is YSYEKL in the germline V gene. Trimming took off 4 bases at V and 5 bases at J, with 14 bases between the two ends. The CDR3 has 15 residues. CDR3 loop: CASSRLVIENEKLFF. In DNA form, the CDR3 reads TGCGCCAGCAGCCGACTCGTCATTGAGAATGAAAAACTGTTTTTT.

This chain joins TRBV29-1 and TRBJ2-1; 8 bases fit TRBD1. The germline gives CDR1 SQVTM, CDR2 ANQGSEA. V trimming: 5 bases; J trimming: 13 bases; junction bases outside the gene matches: 22. This CDR3 has 16 amino acids. The CDR3 sequence: CSVRFGQQGARETQFF. CDR3 nucleotides: TGCAGCGTTCGATTCGGGCAGCAGGGGGCCCGAGAGACCCAGTTCTTC.

The J gene is TRBJ2-1, the V gene TRBV6-6; D uncertain. The CDR3 contains 12 residues. Trimming stripped 6 bases from V and 7 bases from J, with 10 bases between. Germline V lookup: CDR1 MNHNY, CDR2 SVGAGI (reference sequence). The CDR3 DNA reads TGTGCCAGCAGCGCCGGTATGAATGAGCAGTTCTTC. It codes for CASSAGMNEQFF.

This clonotype has more than one count but fewer than ten. The chain carries TRBV12-3 or TRBV12-4 and TRBJ2-1; a possible D gene is TRBD2 (6 bases). V lost 3 bases, J lost 1 base, and 10 bases lay in between. The CDR3 has 15 amino acids. The DNA of the CDR3 is TGTGCCAGCAGTTTTAAGGGAGGATCCTACAATGAGCAGTTCTTC. It specifies CASSFKGGSYNEQFF.

The gene calls are TRBV7-2 and TRBJ2-6; no clear D. Per the germline V gene, CDR1 is SGHTA and CDR2 is FQGNSA. V lost 5 bases to trimming and J lost 1 base, with 21 bases between them. CDR3 length: 19 residues. The CDR3 here is CASSTNKEGPNSGANVLTF. Here the CDR3 DNA reads TGTGCCAGCAGCACAAATAAGGAAGGTCCCAATTCTGGGGCCAACGTCCTGACTTTC.

The rearrangement links TRBV20-1 to TRBJ2-3; possibly TRBD1 or TRBD2 for D (5 bases each). Germline V gene lookup returns CDR1 DFQATT and CDR2 SNEGSKA (reference sequence). Trimming removed 6 bases from V and 6 bases from J, with 22 bases in between. The CDR3 totals 15 residues. CDR3 in DNA: TGCAGTGCGGAGCTCCGGGACCTTCAAGCGGATACGCAGTATTTT. This sequence encodes CSAELRDLQADTQYF.

The genes are TRBV5-8 and TRBJ1-5; D may be TRBD1 (6 bases). CDR1 is SGHTS and CDR2 is YDEGEE in the germline V gene. The CDR3 consists of 15 residues. The V end lost 1 base, the J end lost 6 bases, and 14 bases lay between the germline ends. The CDR3, as DNA: TGTGCCAGCAGCTTGCGGGGGGCGCCGGGTCAGCCCCAGCATTTT. Translated, it gives CASSLRGAPGQPQHF.

The gene calls are TRBV5-6 and TRBJ2-7; TRBD2 might be the D (5 bases). TRBJ2-5 matches the DNA end more closely, so the J call is doubtful. Germline assignment: CDR1 SGHDT and CDR2 YYEEEE. This CDR3 spans 14 amino acids. The CDR3 loop is CASSQLFAAGTQYF. The CDR3 DNA reads as TGTGCCAGCAGTCAGTTATTCGCGGCGGGGACCCAGTACTTC.

The chain carries TRBV6-1 and TRBJ2-3; 11 nucleotides match TRBD2. V dropped 7 bases and J dropped 3; count of bases not matched to a gene: 9. CDR1 and CDR2 (germline): MNHNS, SASEGT. This CDR3 comprises 16 residues. The CDR3 reads CASIPSGGRRTDTQYF. The CDR3 coding sequence is TGTGCCAGCATTCCTAGCGGGGGGCGAAGGACAGATACGCAGTATTTT.

This chain links TRBV5-4 with TRBJ1-2; D is undetermined. Deletions cut 4 bases from V and 8 bases from J, with 15 bases between. The CDR3 contains 13 residues. From germline, CDR1 is SGHNT and CDR2 YYREEE (reference sequence). This CDR3 is CASSPYSVGGYTF. The CDR3 coding sequence is TGTGCCAGCAGCCCCTACTCAGTGGGGGGCTACACCTTC. The variable domain in full, with the rest retrieved from reference TRBV5-4 and TRBJ1-2, is ETGVTQSPTHLIKTRGQQVTLRCSSQSGHNTVSWYQQALGQGPQFIFQYYREEENGRGNFPPRFSGLQFPNYSSELNVNALELDDSALYLCASSPYSVGGYTFGSGTRLTVV.

V is TRBV10-3 and J is TRBJ2-7, with TRBD1 matching 8 bases. The junction had 4 bases not matched to a gene; V was cut back by 7 bases and J by 2 bases. CDR1 is ENHRY and CDR2 is SYGVKD in the germline V gene. The CDR3 covers 13 residues. The CDR3 reads CAIMTGETYEQYF. The CDR3 DNA follows: TGTGCCATCATGACAGGGGAAACCTACGAGCAGTACTTC.

The chain has TRBV5-1 and TRBJ2-5; unclear D gene. With the DNA end fitting TRBJ2-7 better, the J assignment may be wrong. The CDR3 totals 15 residues. The V gene's germline CDR1 is SGHRS and CDR2 YFSETQ. The CDR3 reads CASSSGPPNSYEQYF. Written as DNA, the CDR3 is TGCGCCAGCAGCTCAGGACCCCCGAATTCCTACGAGCAGTACTTC.

The rearrangement links TRBV4-1 to TRBJ2-4; D is possibly TRBD1 (6 bases). This CDR3 has 16 amino acids. CDR1 is MGHRA and CDR2 is YSYEKL in the germline V gene. Trimming pared 3 bases from V and 7 bases from J, leaving 19 bases between. CDR3 DNA: TGCGCCAGCAGCCACCCACGGGACCTTAGGGGGAACATTCAGTACTTC. Protein sequence: CASSHPRDLRGNIQYF.

This clonotype has just a few counts. The DNA of the CDR3 is TGCAGTGCTCCCAGCGGGGACCCTCCGAGCGATGAGCAGTTCTTC. It translates to CSAPSGDPPSDEQFF. The V call is TRBV20-1, the J call TRBJ2-1, with 7 positions matching TRBD2. The CDR3 extends over 15 amino acids. J was trimmed by 8 bases and V by 5 bases; bases with no gene match: 15. Per germline, CDR1 DFQATT and CDR2 SNEGSKA (reference sequence).

The rearrangement joins TRBV9 to TRBJ1-4; D might be TRBD1 (5 bases). From germline, CDR1 is SGDLS and CDR2 YYNGEE. This CDR3 has 16 amino acids. V was clipped by 1 base and J by 2 bases, with 12 bases between them. The chain's CDR3 is CASSVWSGETNEKLFF. The CDR3 coding sequence is TGTGCCAGCAGCGTATGGTCGGGGGAGACTAATGAAAAACTGTTTTTT. Full variable domain (missing parts from reference TRBV9 and TRBJ1-4): DSGVTQTPKHLITATGQRVTLRCSPRSGDLSVYWYQQSLDQGLQFLIQYYNGEERAKGNILERFSAQQFPDLHSELNLSSLELGDSALYFCASSVWSGETNEKLFFGSGTQLSVL.

This clonotype was counted a few times. V and J are TRBV9 and TRBJ2-3, with TRBD2 matching over 10 bases. The germline gives CDR1 SGDLS, CDR2 YYNGEE. V shed 0 bases, J shed 6 bases, and the junction held 7 bases outside the gene matches. The CDR3 runs 16 residues. CDR3 sequence: CASSVAASGSGDTQYF. In nucleotides, the CDR3 is TGTGCCAGCAGCGTAGCGGCTAGCGGGAGCGGGGATACGCAGTATTTT.

The chain links TRBV7-9 to TRBJ2-3, with 13 bases lining up with TRBD2. This CDR3 has 17 amino acids. CDR1 is SEHNR, CDR2 FQNEAQ, per germline (reference sequence). V was clipped by 5 bases and J by 2 bases; unmatched bases: 7. The chain's CDR3 is CASSRWTSGGSTDTQYF. The CDR3 DNA is TGTGCCAGCAGCAGATGGACTAGCGGGGGTTCCACAGATACGCAGTATTTT.

The rearrangement uses TRBV20-1 and TRBJ1-6; D is ambiguous. There are 12 residues in the CDR3. Germline-derived CDR1 and CDR2 are DFQATT and SNEGSKA (reference sequence). The ends were cut back, 0 bases at V and 10 bases at J, with 7 bases in the middle. In nucleotides, the CDR3 is TGCAGTGCTAGAGATCACGAATCACCCCTCCACTTT. It encodes CSARDHESPLHF.

Only a few counts were recorded for this clonotype. The rearrangement joins TRBV7-2 to TRBJ2-1; D is perhaps TRBD2 (6 bases). V gave up 5 bases and J gave up 6 bases, with 14 bases separating them. Per germline, CDR1 SGHTA and CDR2 FQGNSA. CDR3 length equals 14 residues. As DNA, the CDR3 is TGTGCCAGCAGCCCCGGGACTTCTGTCAATGAGCAGTTCTTC. It encodes CASSPGTSVNEQFF.

CDR3 DNA sequence: TGTGCCAGCACCCTAGTGAGAGCGGGACTAGGCACAGATACGCAGTATTTT. This codes for CASTLVRAGLGTDTQYF. V is TRBV12-3 or TRBV12-4 and J is TRBJ2-3; 8 nucleotides match TRBD2. The J segment lost 1 base and the V segment lost 7 bases, leaving 13 bases of the junction unmatched. There are 17 residues in the CDR3.